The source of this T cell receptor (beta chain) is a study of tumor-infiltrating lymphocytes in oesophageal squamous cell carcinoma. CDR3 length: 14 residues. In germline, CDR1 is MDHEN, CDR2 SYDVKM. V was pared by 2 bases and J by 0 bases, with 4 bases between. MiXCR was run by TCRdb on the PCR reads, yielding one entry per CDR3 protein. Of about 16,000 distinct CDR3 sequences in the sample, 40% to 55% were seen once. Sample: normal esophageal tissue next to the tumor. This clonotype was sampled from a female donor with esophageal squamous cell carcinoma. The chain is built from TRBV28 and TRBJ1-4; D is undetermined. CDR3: CASSLPTTNEKLFF. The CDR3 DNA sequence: TGTGCCAGCAGTTTACCCACAACTAATGAAAAACTGTTTTTT.